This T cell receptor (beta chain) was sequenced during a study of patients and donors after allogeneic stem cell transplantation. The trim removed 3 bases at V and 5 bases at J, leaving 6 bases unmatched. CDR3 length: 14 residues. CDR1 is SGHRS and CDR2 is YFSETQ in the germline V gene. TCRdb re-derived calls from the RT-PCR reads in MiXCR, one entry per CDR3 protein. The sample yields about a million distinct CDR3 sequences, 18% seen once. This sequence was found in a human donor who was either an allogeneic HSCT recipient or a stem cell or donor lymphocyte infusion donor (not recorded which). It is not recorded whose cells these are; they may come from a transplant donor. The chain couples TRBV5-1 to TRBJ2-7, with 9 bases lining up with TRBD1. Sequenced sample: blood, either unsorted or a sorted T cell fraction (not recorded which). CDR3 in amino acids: CASSSTGGIDEQYF. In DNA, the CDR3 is TGCGCCAGCAGCTCTACAGGGGGCATTGACGAGCAGTACTTC.